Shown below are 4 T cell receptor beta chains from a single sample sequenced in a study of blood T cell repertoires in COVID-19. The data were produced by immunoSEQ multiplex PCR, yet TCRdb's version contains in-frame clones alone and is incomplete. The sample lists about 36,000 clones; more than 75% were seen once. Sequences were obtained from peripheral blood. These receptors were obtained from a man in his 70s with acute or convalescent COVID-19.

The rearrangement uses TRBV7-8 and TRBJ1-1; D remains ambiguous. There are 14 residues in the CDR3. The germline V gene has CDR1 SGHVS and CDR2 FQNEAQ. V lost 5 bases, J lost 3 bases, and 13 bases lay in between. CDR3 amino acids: CASSLGEAYTEAFF. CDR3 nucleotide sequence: TGTGCCAGCAGCCTCGGGGAGGCGTACACTGAAGCTTTCTTT. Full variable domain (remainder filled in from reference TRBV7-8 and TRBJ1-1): GAGVSQSPRYKVAKRGQDVALRCDPISGHVSLFWYQQALGQGPEFLTYFQNEAQLDKSGLPSDRFFAERPEGSVSTLKIQRTQQEDSAVYLCASSLGEAYTEAFFGQGTRLTVV.

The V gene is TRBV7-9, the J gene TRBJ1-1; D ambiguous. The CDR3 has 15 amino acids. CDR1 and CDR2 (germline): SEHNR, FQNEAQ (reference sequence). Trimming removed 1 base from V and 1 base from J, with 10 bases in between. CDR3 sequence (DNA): TGTGCCAGCAGCTTAGGTGGTGGCAGGAACACTGAAGCTTTCTTT. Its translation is CASSLGGGRNTEAFF.

The CDR3 DNA reads TGTGCCAGCTCACCAAGCGGGGAGAGAGGTTCACCCCTCCACTTT. It encodes CASSPSGERGSPLHF. J is TRBJ1-6 and V is TRBV18; no definite D call. Germline V lookup: CDR1 KGHSH, CDR2 LQKENI. The ends were cut back, 2 bases at V and 9 bases at J, with 14 bases in the middle. The CDR3 consists of 15 residues.

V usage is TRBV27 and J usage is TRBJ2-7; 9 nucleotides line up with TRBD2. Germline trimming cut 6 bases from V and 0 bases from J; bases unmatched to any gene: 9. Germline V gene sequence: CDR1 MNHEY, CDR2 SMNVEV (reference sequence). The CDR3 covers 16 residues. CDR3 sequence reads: CASRGETSGRSYEQYF. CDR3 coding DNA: TGTGCCAGCAGGGGGGAAACTAGCGGGCGCTCCTACGAGCAGTACTTC.